This TCR beta chain was captured by sequencing in a study of cytomegalovirus exposure and HLA in healthy donors. This clone turned up a few times. Germline V gives CDR1 SEHNR, CDR2 FQNEAQ (reference sequence). This CDR3 has 17 residues. V dropped 6 bases and J dropped 2; count of bases not matched to a gene: 10. The PCR was carried out with 60 Vbeta primers and 13 Jbeta primers. Method: immunoSEQ multiplex PCR; TCRdb's copy keeps in-frame clones and lacks some. The sample yields over 150,000 clones, 68% seen once. The V and J genes are TRBV7-9 and TRBJ1-4; the match to TRBD1 covers 9 bases. The clonotype was recovered from a man aged 45-65 years in good health and CMV-seronegative. The sequenced sample was PBMCs. The CDR3 spells CASRGDRGGSTNEKLFF. Written as DNA, the CDR3 is TGTGCCAGCAGAGGAGACAGGGGGGGTTCTACTAATGAAAAACTGTTTTTT.